The 14 T cell receptor beta chains below were found in one sample sequenced in a study of cytomegalovirus exposure and HLA in healthy donors. Clones were read by immunoSEQ multiplex PCR, and TCRdb kept only the in-frame ones, dropping some. Altogether just under 75,000 clones are present, about 94% being singletons, with the ten largest covering roughly 3.2%. Sequenced sample: PBMCs. These receptors were taken from a woman under 30 in good health and CMV-seropositive.

The table lists this clone with a count of one. The V and J genes are TRBV30 and TRBJ2-3; 7 bases match TRBD1. This CDR3 has 14 residues. Germline V CDR1 and CDR2: GTSNPN, SVGIG (reference sequence). Trimming at V came to 2 bases and at J to 4 bases, leaving 6 bases not matched to a gene. CDR3 amino acids: CAWSQGVGADTQYF. The CDR3 bases are TGTGCCTGGAGTCAGGGGGTGGGCGCAGATACGCAGTATTTT.

This chain connects TRBV7-9 to TRBJ1-1; TRBD1 matches at 8 bases. There are 13 residues in the CDR3. Trimming removed 5 bases from V and 4 bases from J; junction bases left unmatched: 3. Germline lookup yields CDR1 SEHNR and CDR2 FQNEAQ (reference sequence). CDR3 residues: CASSDGTGTEAFF. CDR3 nucleotides: TGTGCCAGCAGCGACGGGACAGGCACTGAAGCTTTCTTT.

The CDR3 protein is CASSQDPTGTTYNEQFF. The CDR3 DNA follows: TGTGCCAGCAGCCAAGATCCGACGGGTACGACCTACAATGAGCAGTTCTTC. The gene calls are TRBV4-2 and TRBJ2-1; no reliable D call. The CDR3 runs 17 residues. Germline CDR1 and CDR2: LGHNA and YNFKEQ. The V gene lost 0 bases and the J gene lost 2 bases, with 14 bases spanning the gap.

The genes are TRBV28 and TRBJ2-5; 9 nucleotides align to TRBD1. The V gene end was trimmed by 2 bases and the J gene end by 2 bases; junction bases not matched to a gene: 3. The CDR3 loop spans 15 amino acids. Germline CDR1 MDHEN, CDR2 SYDVKM. DNA of the CDR3: TGTGCCAGCAGTTTACTCGACAGGGGGCAAGAGACCCAGTACTTC. Protein: CASSLLDRGQETQYF.

This chain connects TRBV29-1 to TRBJ2-1; 8 bases fit TRBD1. Germline V gene sequence: CDR1 SQVTM, CDR2 ANQGSEA. The CDR3 runs 15 residues. V trimming: 6 bases; J trimming: 3 bases; junction bases outside the gene matches: 10. CDR3: CSVRQGFGRYNEQFF. DNA for the CDR3: TGCAGCGTCCGACAGGGGTTTGGCCGCTACAATGAGCAGTTCTTC.

The chain carries TRBV7-9 and TRBJ2-3; 7 positions match TRBD2. Germline CDR1 reads SEHNR; CDR2 reads FQNEAQ (reference sequence). The CDR3 totals 17 residues. The V gene end was trimmed by 5 bases and the J gene end by 0 bases; junction bases not matched to a gene: 11. As DNA, the CDR3 is TGTGCCAGCAGCCGACCAACTCGAGCGGGAAGCACAGATACGCAGTATTTT. This gives the protein CASSRPTRAGSTDTQYF.

The chain joins TRBV6-1 to TRBJ1-5; possibly TRBD1 for D (5 bases). The V and J ends lost 6 bases and 4 bases respectively, with 10 bases between them. The length of the CDR3 is 13 residues. Germline-derived CDR1 and CDR2 are MNHNS and SASEGT. CDR3 residues: CASSWGGNQPQHF. In DNA form, the CDR3 reads TGTGCCAGCAGCTGGGGGGGTAATCAGCCCCAGCATTTT.

The chain combines TRBV5-4 with TRBJ2-2; TRBD2 is a possible D gene (5 bases). CDR1 SGHNT and CDR2 YYREEE come from the germline V gene (reference sequence). The CDR3 loop spans 14 amino acids. V was cut by 1 base and J by 7 bases, with 11 bases left in between. As DNA, the CDR3 is TGTGCCAGCAGCTTGTCGAGGGCGGTCGGGGAGCTGTTTTTT. Its protein is CASSLSRAVGELFF.

The CDR3 nucleotides are TGTGCCAGTAGTACCGGGACTAGCGGGGGGGCGAAGACCCAGTACTTC. This sequence encodes CASSTGTSGGAKTQYF. This sequence joins TRBV19 and TRBJ2-5; 16 bases agree with TRBD2. Germline CDR1 LNHDA, CDR2 SQIVND (reference sequence). The CDR3 has 16 amino acids. J lost 6 bases, V lost 4 bases, and 5 bases had no gene match.

The chain uses TRBV7-9 and TRBJ2-2; 12 bases are shared with TRBD2. Trimming at V came to 3 bases and at J to 6 bases, leaving 11 bases not matched to a gene. The CDR3 runs to 18 residues. Germline V gene data show CDR1 as SEHNR and CDR2 as FQNEAQ (reference sequence). CDR3 sequence: CASSFRLAGVWYAGELFF. CDR3 in DNA: TGTGCCAGCAGCTTCCGACTAGCGGGAGTCTGGTATGCCGGGGAGCTGTTTTTT. The full variable domain, with the rest looked up from reference TRBV7-9 and TRBJ2-2, is DTGVSQNPRHKITKRGQNVTFRCDPISEHNRLYWYRQTLGQGPEFLTYFQNEAQLEKSRLLSDRFSAERPKGSFSTLEIQRTEQGDSAMYLCASSFRLAGVWYAGELFFGEGSRLTVL.

This sequence joins TRBV28 and TRBJ1-2; a weak D match, TRBD1 (5 bases). The length of the CDR3 is 14 residues. Trimming cost V 5 bases and J 5 bases, with 15 bases left between them. Germline V gene data show CDR1 as MDHEN and CDR2 as SYDVKM. This CDR3 reads CASSPTQGEYGYTF. DNA for the CDR3: TGTGCCAGCAGTCCGACCCAGGGTGAATATGGCTACACCTTC.

V and J are TRBV7-6 and TRBJ1-4; TRBD1 is a possible D gene (5 bases). This CDR3 comprises 13 residues. V dropped 5 bases and J dropped 8 bases, with 12 bases sitting between them. Per germline, CDR1 SGHVS and CDR2 FNYEAQ. This CDR3 is CASSPSRVEKLFF. For the CDR3, the DNA is TGTGCCAGCAGCCCGAGCAGGGTAGAAAAACTGTTTTTT.

This chain joins TRBV28 and TRBJ2-3, with 7 bases lining up with TRBD2. CDR1 and CDR2 (germline): MDHEN, SYDVKM. The CDR3 runs to 14 residues. With V trimmed by 7 bases and J by 3 bases, 7 bases remained unmatched. The CDR3 coding sequence is TGTGCCAGCAACCTAGCGGCCTGGACAGATACGCAGTATTTT. As protein: CASNLAAWTDTQYF.

This chain joins TRBV7-9 and TRBJ2-1; TRBD1 might be the D (6 bases). The CDR3 consists of 16 residues. Per the germline V gene, CDR1 is SEHNR and CDR2 is FQNEAQ (reference sequence). V lost 0 bases to trimming and J lost 6 bases, with 15 bases between them. CDR3 protein: CASSLAARGGGNEQFF. The CDR3 DNA sequence: TGTGCCAGCAGCTTAGCGGCCAGAGGGGGTGGCAATGAGCAGTTCTTC.